This T cell receptor beta chain was sequenced during a study of T cells in localized non-small cell lung cancer. Study outcomes and limitations: Higher T cell density in the blood was associated with longer overall survival, whereas higher adjacent-lung clonality associated with shorter survival. Exceeding tumor, uninvolved adjacent lung had the highest T cell clonality. Adjacent lung tissue had a median about 57 of the top 100 clones found in the tumor. Investigators sequenced only a single tumor region, leaving heterogeneity possible.

Germline V gene data show CDR1 as SGHTA and CDR2 as FQGNSA. Trimming removed 1 base from V and 2 bases from J, with 9 bases in between. CDR3 length: 15 amino acids. Using immunoSEQ multiplex PCR, the repertoire was profiled, and TCRdb retains in-frame clones only, with some absent. The repertoire has 50,000 to 70,000 clones, roughly 80% of them found once; the top ten carry roughly 4.8%. This clone was seen only a few times. Its target is unknown. This clonotype originated in a man aged 35 to 69 with stage II lung adenocarcinoma. The chain couples TRBV7-2 to TRBJ2-1; D remains unclear. The material sequenced was PBMCs, taken before any cancer treatment. For the CDR3, the DNA is TGTGCCAGCAGCTTAGAGCCAGGAGCCTACAATGAGCAGTTCTTC. This codes for CASSLEPGAYNEQFF.